These 7 T cell receptor beta chains were all obtained from the same sample, sequenced in a study of blood T cells in healthy people across ages. Combining a sample-barcoded 5' primer with a J-beta primer mix, a second PCR ran for roughly 6 to 12 cycles. MiXCR, run by TCRdb on the 5' RACE reads, gives a single entry per CDR3 protein. The top ten clones hold under 25% of a sample with roughly 1.9 million distinct CDR3 sequences, about two fifths of them seen once. The sample consisted of blood. These receptors originate from a human donor in good health.

This clonotype was observed a single time. This rearrangement joins TRBV2 to TRBJ2-1; 9 bases are a match to TRBD1. The CDR3 consists of 15 residues. The germline V gene encodes CDR1 SNHLY and CDR2 FYNNEI. After removal of 1 base from V and 7 bases from J, the junction contained 5 bases not matched to a gene. The DNA of the CDR3 is TGTGCCAGCAGTGAAGTGGGACAGGGCTCGAATGAGCAGTTCTTC. Its protein is CASSEVGQGSNEQFF.

This clonotype was recorded once. The gene calls are TRBV7-3 and TRBJ2-2; no firm D call. The CDR3 runs to 16 residues. In germline, CDR1 is SGHTA, CDR2 FQGTGA. The V gene lost 5 bases and the J gene lost 0 bases, with 13 bases spanning the gap. DNA of the CDR3: TGTGCCAGCAGCCCACGAAACTCCGCGAACACCGGGGAGCTGTTTTTT. It specifies CASSPRNSANTGELFF.

The chain combines TRBV27 with TRBJ2-7, with D hard to call. Germline CDR1 MNHEY, CDR2 SMNVEV (reference sequence). Deletions cut 4 bases from V and 6 bases from J, with 13 bases between. This CDR3 is built from 13 residues. CDR3 protein: CASSSIVGFEQYF. As DNA, the CDR3 is TGTGCCAGCAGTTCAATTGTCGGGTTCGAGCAGTACTTC.

The V gene is TRBV28, the J gene TRBJ2-6; D ambiguous. The CDR3 has 12 residues. Germline CDR1 reads MDHEN; CDR2 reads SYDVKM. The V and J ends lost 9 bases and 1 base respectively, with 4 bases between them. CDR3 DNA: TGTGCCAGTAATTCTGGGGCCAACGTCCTGACTTTC. Amino acid sequence: CASNSGANVLTF.

This clonotype was counted between two and nine times. The rearrangement links TRBV5-1 to TRBJ1-1, with TRBD1 as a possible D gene (5 bases). Between the trimmed V and J ends, which lost 6 bases and 0 bases, there was a span of 15 bases. Looked up from germline, CDR1 is SGHRS and CDR2 is YFSETQ. This CDR3 has 15 residues. Written as DNA, the CDR3 is TGCGCCAGCAAACAGGCCCTGGGCATGAACACTGAAGCTTTCTTT. Its protein is CASKQALGMNTEAFF.

The J gene is TRBJ1-4, the V gene TRBV3-1, with D perhaps matching TRBD1 (6 bases). V was trimmed by 2 bases and J by 4 bases, leaving 11 bases between them. The CDR3 has 15 residues. The germline gives CDR1 LGHDT, CDR2 YNNKEL (reference sequence). The CDR3 DNA is TGTGCCAGCAGCCAAATGGCCAGGGGTAATGAAAAACTGTTTTTT. This encodes CASSQMARGNEKLFF.

This clonotype has a handful of counts. CDR3 loop: CASSPTSGQGVHGYTF. CDR3 in DNA: TGTGCCAGCAGCCCCACCTCTGGGCAGGGGGTTCATGGCTACACCTTC. The rearrangement uses TRBV12-3 or TRBV12-4 and TRBJ1-2, with 7 bases identical to TRBD1. CDR3 length: 16 amino acids. The J segment lost 6 bases and the V segment lost 6 bases, leaving 16 bases of the junction unmatched.